This TCR beta chain comes out of a study of patients and donors after allogeneic stem cell transplantation. Using its own MiXCR run on the RT-PCR reads, TCRdb lists one record per CDR3 protein. Among 150,000 to 200,000 distinct CDR3 sequences listed, 20% to 25% were seen once. Germline V gene lookup returns CDR1 SGHTS and CDR2 YDEGEE. The CDR3 has 15 amino acids. Trimming shortened V by 4 bases and J by 4 bases, and 17 bases separated the two germline ends. The material sequenced was blood, either unsorted or a sorted T cell fraction (not recorded which). This sequence was found in a human donor who was either an allogeneic HSCT recipient or a stem cell or donor lymphocyte infusion donor (not recorded which). It is not recorded whose cells these are; they may come from a transplant donor. This chain uses TRBV5-8 with TRBJ1-2; perhaps TRBD1 as D (6 bases). Here the CDR3 DNA reads TGTGCCAGCAGCGCGGACAGACTTAGGAGCTATGGCTACACCTTC. Translation gives CASSADRLRSYGYTF.